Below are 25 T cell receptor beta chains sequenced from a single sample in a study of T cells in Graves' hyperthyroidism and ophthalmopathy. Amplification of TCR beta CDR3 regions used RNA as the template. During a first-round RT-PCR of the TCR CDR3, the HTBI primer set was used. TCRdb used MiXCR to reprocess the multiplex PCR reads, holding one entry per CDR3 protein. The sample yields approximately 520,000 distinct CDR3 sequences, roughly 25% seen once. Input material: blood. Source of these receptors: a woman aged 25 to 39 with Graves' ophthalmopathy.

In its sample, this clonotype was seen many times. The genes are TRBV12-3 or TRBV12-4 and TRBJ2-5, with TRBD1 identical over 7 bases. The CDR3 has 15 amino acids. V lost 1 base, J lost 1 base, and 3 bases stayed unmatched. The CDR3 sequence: CASSLDRGSQETQYF. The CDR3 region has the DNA TGTGCCAGCAGTTTAGACAGGGGCTCCCAAGAGACCCAGTACTTC.

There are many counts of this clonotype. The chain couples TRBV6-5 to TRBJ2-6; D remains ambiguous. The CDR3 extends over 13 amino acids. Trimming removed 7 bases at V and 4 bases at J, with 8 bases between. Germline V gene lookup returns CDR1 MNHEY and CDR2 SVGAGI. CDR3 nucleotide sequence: TGTGCCAGCATGGAGTCCGGGGCCAACGTCCTGACTTTC. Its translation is CASMESGANVLTF.

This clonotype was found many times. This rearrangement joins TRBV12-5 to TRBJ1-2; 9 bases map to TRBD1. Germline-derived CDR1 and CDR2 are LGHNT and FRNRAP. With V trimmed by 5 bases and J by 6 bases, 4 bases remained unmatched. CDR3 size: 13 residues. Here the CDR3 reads CASGIGQGHGYTF. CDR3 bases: TGTGCTAGTGGTATAGGACAGGGGCATGGCTACACCTTC.

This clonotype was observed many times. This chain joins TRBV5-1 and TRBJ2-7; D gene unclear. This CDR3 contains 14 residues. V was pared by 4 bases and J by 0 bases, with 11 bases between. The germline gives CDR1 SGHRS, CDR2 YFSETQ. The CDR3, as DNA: TGCGCCAGCAGCCCCCGGACGGCCTCCTACGAGCAGTACTTC. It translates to CASSPRTASYEQYF.

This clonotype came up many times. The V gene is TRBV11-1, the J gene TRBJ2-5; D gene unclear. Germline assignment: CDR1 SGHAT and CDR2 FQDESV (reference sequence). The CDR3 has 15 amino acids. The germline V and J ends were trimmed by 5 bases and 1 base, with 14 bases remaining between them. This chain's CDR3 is CASSRGVGLQETQYF. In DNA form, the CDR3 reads TGTGCCAGCAGCCGTGGGGTGGGCCTCCAAGAGACCCAGTACTTC.

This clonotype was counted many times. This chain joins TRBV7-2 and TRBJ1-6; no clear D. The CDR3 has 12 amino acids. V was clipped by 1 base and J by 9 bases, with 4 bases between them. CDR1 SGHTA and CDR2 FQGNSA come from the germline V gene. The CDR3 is CASSLGVSPLHF. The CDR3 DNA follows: TGTGCCAGCAGCTTAGGGGTTTCACCCCTCCACTTT.

Written as DNA, the CDR3 is TGTGCCAGCAGCTTAGGTCCGGGGAACGGCGAGCAGTACTTC. It yields the protein CASSLGPGNGEQYF. The J gene is TRBJ2-7, the V gene TRBV7-9; perhaps TRBD2 as D (5 bases). Germline V gene data show CDR1 as SEHNR and CDR2 as FQNEAQ (reference sequence). The CDR3 loop spans 14 amino acids. Trimming removed 1 base from V and 6 bases from J, with 13 bases in between.

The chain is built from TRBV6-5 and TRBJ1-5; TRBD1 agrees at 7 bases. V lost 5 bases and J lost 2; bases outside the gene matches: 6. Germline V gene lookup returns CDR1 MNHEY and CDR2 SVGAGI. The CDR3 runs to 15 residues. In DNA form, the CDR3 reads TGTGCCAGCAGTCGATCTACAGGGGGCAATCAGCCCCAGCATTTT. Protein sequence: CASSRSTGGNQPQHF.

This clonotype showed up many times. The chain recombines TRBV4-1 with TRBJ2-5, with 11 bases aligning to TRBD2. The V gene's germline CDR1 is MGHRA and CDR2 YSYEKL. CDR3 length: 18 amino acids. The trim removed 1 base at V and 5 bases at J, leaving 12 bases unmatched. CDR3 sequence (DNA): TGCGCCAGCAGCCAAGGGGAAGATAGCGGGGGGGCCAGGGAGACCCAGTACTTC. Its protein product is CASSQGEDSGGARETQYF.

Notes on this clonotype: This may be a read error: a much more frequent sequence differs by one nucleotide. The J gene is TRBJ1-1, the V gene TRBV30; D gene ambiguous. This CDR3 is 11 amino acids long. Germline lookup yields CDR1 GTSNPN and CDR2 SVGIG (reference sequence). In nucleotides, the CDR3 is TGTGCCTGGAGTGACACCCAGGCGGCTTGCTTT. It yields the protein CAWSDTQAACF.

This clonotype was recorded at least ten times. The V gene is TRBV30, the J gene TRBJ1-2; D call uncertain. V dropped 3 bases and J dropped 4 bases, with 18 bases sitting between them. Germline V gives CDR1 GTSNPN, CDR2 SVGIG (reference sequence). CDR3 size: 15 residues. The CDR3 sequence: CAWSVVGARSYGYTF. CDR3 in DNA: TGTGCCTGGAGCGTAGTGGGAGCCAGGTCCTATGGCTACACCTTC.

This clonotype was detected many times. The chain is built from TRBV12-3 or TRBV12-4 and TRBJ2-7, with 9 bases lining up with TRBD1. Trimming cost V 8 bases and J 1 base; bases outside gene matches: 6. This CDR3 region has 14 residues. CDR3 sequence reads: CASPNGTGSYEQYF. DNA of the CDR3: TGTGCCAGCCCGAACGGGACAGGGTCCTACGAGCAGTACTTC.

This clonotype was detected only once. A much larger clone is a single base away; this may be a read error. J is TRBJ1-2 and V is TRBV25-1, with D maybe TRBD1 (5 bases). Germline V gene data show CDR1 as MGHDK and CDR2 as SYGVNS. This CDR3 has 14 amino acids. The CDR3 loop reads CVSSEARANYGYTF. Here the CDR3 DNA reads TGTGTCAGCAGTGAGGCCAGGGCGAACTATGGCTACACCTTC.

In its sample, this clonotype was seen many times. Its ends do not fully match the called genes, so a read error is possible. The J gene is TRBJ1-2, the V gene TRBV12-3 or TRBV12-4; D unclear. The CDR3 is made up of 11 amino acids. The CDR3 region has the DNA TGTGCCAGCAGCTTAGCCGGGGGCTACACCTTC. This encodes CASSLAGGYTF.

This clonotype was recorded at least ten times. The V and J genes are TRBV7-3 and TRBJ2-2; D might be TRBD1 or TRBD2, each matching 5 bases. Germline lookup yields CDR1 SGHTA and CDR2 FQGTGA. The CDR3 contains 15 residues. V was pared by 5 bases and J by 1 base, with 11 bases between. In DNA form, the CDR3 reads TGTGCCAGCAGCCCCGGGACGGAGAACACCGGGGAGCTGTTTTTT. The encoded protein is CASSPGTENTGELFF.

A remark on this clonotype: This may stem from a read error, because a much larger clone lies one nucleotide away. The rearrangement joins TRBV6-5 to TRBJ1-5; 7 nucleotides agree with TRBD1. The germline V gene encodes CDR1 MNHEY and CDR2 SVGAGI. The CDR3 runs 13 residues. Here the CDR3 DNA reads TGTGCCAGCAGTTACTATGGGGGACAGCCCCGGCATTTT. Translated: CASSYYGGQPRHF.

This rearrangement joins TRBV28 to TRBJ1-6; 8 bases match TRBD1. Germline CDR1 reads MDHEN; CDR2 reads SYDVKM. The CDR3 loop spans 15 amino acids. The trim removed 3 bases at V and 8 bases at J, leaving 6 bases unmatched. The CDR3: CASSFSDRAYSPLHF. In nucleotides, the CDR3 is TGTGCCAGCAGTTTCTCGGACAGGGCCTATTCACCCCTCCACTTT.

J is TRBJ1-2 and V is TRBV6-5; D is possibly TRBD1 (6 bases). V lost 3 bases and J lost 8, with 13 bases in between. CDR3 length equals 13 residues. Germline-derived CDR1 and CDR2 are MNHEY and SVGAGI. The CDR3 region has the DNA TGTGCCAGCAGTTATCCGGGGGCGCGGGGCTACACCTTC. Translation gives CASSYPGARGYTF.

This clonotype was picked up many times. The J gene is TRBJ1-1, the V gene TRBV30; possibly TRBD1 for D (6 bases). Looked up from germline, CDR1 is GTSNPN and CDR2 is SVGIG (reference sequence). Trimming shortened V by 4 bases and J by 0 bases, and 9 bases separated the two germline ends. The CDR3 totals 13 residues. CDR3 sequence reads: CAWTQGLNTEAFF. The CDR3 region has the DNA TGTGCCTGGACACAGGGTCTGAACACTGAAGCTTTCTTT.

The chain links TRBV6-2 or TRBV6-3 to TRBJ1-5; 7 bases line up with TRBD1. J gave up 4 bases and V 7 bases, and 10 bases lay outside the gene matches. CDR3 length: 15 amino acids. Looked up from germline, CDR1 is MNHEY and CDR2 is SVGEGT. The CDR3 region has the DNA TGTGCCAGCACCCGGGGGACAGTGGGAAATCAGCCCCAGCATTTT. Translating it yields CASTRGTVGNQPQHF.

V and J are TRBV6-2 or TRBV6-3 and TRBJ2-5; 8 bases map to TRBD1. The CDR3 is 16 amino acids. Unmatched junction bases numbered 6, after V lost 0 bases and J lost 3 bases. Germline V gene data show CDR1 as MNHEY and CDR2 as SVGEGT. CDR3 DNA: TGTGCCAGCAGTTACTCGCTGGGACAGGCGGAAGAGACCCAGTACTTC. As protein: CASSYSLGQAEETQYF.

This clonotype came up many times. CDR3: CASSLGGYLPDEQYF. For the CDR3, the DNA is TGTGCCAGCAGTTTAGGGGGGTACCTCCCCGACGAGCAGTACTTC. The rearrangement links TRBV12-3 or TRBV12-4 to TRBJ2-7; D tentatively fits TRBD1 or TRBD2 (5 bases each). Trimming took off 1 base at V and 5 bases at J, with 15 bases between the two ends. CDR3 length: 15 residues.

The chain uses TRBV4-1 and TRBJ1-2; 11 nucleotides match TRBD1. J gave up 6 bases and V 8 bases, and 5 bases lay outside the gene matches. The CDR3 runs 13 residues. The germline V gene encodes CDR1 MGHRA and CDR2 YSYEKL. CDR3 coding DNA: TGCGCCAGCGCTAGGACAGGGGGCGATGGCTACACCTTC. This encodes CASARTGGDGYTF.

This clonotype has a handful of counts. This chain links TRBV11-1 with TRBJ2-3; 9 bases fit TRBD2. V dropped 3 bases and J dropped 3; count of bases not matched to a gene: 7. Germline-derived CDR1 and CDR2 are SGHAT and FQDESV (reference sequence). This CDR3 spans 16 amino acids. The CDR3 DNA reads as TGTGCCAGCAGCTTCGGCCAGCGGGGGGCAACAGATACGCAGTATTTT. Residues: CASSFGQRGATDTQYF.

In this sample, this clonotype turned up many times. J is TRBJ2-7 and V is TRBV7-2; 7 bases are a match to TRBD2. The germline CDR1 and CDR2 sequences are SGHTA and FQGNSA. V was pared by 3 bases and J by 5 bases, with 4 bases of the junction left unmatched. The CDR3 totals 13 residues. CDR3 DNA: TGTGCCAGCAGCTTGCGGGGAGGGGACGAGCAGTACTTC. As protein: CASSLRGGDEQYF.